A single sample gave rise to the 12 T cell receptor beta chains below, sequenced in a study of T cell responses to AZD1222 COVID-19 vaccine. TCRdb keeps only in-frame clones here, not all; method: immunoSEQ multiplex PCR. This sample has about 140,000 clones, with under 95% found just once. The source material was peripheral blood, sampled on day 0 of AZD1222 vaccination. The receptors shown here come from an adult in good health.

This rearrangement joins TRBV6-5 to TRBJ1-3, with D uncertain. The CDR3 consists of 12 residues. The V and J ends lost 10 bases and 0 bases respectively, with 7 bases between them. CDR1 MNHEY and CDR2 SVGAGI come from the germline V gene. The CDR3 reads CAIQSSGNTIYF. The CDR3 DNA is TGTGCCATCCAGAGCTCTGGAAACACCATATATTTT.

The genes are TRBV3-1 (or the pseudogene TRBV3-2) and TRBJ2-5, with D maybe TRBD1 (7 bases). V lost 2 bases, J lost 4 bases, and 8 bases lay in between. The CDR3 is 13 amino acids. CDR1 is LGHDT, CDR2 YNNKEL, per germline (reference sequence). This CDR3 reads CASSQQGGETQYF. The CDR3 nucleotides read TGTGCCAGCAGCCAACAGGGGGGAGAGACCCAGTACTTC.

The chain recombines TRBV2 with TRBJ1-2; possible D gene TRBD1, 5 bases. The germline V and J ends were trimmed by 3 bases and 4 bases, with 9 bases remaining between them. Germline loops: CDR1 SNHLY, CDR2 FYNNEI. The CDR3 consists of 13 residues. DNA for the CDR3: TGTGCCAGCAGTGATATGAGGGGCTATGGCTACACCTTC. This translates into CASSDMRGYGYTF.

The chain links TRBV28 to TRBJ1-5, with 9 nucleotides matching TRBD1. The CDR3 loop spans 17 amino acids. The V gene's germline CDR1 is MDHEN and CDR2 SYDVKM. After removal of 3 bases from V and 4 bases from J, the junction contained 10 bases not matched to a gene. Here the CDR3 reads CASSLGQGFQWNQPQHF. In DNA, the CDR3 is TGTGCCAGCAGTTTGGGACAGGGTTTTCAGTGGAATCAGCCCCAGCATTTT.

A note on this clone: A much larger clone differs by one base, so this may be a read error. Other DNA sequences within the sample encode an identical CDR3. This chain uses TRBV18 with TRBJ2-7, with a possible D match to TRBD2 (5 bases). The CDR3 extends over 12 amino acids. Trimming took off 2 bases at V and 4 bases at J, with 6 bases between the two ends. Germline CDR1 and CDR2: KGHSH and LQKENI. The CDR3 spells CASSPEGYEQYF. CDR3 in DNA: TGTGCCAGCTCACCAGAGGGATACGAGCAGTACTTC.

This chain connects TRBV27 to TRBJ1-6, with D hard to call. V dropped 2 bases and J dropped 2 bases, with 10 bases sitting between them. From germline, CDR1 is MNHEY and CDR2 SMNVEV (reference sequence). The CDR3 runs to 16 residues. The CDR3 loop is CASSLNRQTYNSPLHF. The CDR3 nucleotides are TGTGCCAGCAGTTTAAATCGGCAGACCTATAATTCACCCCTCCACTTT.

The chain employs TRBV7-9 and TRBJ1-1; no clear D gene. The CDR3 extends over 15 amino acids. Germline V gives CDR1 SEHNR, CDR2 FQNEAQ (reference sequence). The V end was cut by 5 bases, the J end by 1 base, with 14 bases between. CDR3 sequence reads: CASSTIAYPNTEAFF. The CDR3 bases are TGTGCCAGCAGCACGATCGCCTACCCGAACACTGAAGCTTTCTTT.

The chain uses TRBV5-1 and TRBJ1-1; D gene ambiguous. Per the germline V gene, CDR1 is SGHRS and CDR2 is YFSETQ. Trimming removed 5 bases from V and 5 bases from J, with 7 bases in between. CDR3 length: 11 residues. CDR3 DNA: TGCGCCAGCAGTATCGGAACTGAAGCTTTCTTT. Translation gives CASSIGTEAFF. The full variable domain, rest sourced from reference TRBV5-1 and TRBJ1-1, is KAGVTQTPRYLIKTRGQQVTLSCSPISGHRSVSWYQQTPGQGLQFLFEYFSETQRNKGNFPGRFSGRQFSNSRSEMNVSTLELGDSALYLCASSIGTEAFFGQGTRLTVV.

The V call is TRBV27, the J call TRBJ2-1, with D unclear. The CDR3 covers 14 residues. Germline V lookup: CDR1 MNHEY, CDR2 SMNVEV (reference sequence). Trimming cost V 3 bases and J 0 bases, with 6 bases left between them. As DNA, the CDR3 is TGTGCCAGCAGTTTGATTAGCTCCTACAATGAGCAGTTCTTC. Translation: CASSLISSYNEQFF.

CDR3 in amino acids: CASSLGGEYQETQYF. CDR3 bases: TGTGCCAGCAGCTTGGGTGGGGAGTACCAAGAGACCCAGTACTTC. The rearrangement uses TRBV11-3 and TRBJ2-5; D perhaps matches TRBD2 (5 bases). This CDR3 region has 15 residues. Germline loops: CDR1 SGHNT, CDR2 YENEEA. V was trimmed by 3 bases and J by 0 bases, leaving 11 bases between them.

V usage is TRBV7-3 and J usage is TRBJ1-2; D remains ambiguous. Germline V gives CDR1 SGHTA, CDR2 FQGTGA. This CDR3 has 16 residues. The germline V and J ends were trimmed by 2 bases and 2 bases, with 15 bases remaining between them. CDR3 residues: CASSLVPGQDNYGYTF. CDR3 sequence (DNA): TGTGCCAGCAGCTTAGTTCCGGGTCAGGACAACTATGGCTACACCTTC. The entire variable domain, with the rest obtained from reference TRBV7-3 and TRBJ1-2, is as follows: GAGVSQTPSNKVTEKGKYVELRCDPISGHTALYWYRQSLGQGPEFLIYFQGTGAADDSGLPNDRFFAVRPEGSVSTLKIQRTERGDSAVYLCASSLVPGQDNYGYTFGSGTRLTVV.

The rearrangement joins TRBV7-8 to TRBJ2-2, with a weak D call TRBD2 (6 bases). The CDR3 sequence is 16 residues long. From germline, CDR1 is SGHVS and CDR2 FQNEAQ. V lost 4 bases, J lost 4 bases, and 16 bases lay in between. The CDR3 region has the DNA TGTGCCAGCAGCTATTACGGGCGGGGAGGCACCGGGGAGCTGTTTTTT. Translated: CASSYYGRGGTGELFF.